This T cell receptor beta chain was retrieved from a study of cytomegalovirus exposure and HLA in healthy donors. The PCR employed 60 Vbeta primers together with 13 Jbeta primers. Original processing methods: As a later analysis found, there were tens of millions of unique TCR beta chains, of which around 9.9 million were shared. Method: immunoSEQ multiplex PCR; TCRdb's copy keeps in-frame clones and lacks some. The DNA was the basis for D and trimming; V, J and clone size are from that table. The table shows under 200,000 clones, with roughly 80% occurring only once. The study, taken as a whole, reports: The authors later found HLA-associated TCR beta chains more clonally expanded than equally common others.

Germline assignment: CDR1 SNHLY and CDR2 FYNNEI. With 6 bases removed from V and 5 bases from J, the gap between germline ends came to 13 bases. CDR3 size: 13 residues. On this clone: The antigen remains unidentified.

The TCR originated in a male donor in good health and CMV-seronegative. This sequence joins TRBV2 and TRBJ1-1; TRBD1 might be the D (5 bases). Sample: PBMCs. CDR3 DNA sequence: TGTGCCAGCAGGAATAGGGGAGGGACTGAAGCTTTCTTT. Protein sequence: CASRNRGGTEAFF.